What follows are 20 T cell receptor beta chains derived from one specimen sequenced in a study of early stage breast cancer tumors. Profiling relied on immunoSEQ multiplex PCR, and the TCRdb table lists in-frame clones only, not all of them. The sample includes more than 20,000 clones, about 80% of them seen just once. Input material: blood. All receptors come from a person in their sixties with breast cancer.

This chain links TRBV5-1 with TRBJ2-5, with D possibly matching TRBD1 (6 bases). V shed 4 bases and J shed 4 bases, with 11 bases lying between them. CDR1 is SGHRS and CDR2 is YFSETQ in the germline V gene. The CDR3 has 13 residues. The CDR3 loop is CASSRDIGETQYF. As DNA, the CDR3 is TGCGCCAGCAGCCGGGACATCGGAGAGACCCAGTACTTC.

This clone was seen only once. This chain joins TRBV4-1 and TRBJ2-1; possibly TRBD2 for D (6 bases). With 3 bases removed from V and 5 bases from J, the gap between germline ends came to 17 bases. Germline lookup yields CDR1 MGHRA and CDR2 YSYEKL. There are 16 residues in the CDR3. The CDR3 is CASSQIGSGDNNEQFF. The CDR3 nucleotides are TGCGCCAGCAGCCAGATCGGTAGCGGAGATAACAATGAGCAGTTCTTC.

The rearrangement links TRBV9 to TRBJ2-3; possibly TRBD2 for D (6 bases). The CDR3 is 16 residues long. Germline V gene sequence: CDR1 SGDLS, CDR2 YYNGEE. Trimming stripped 4 bases from V and 5 bases from J, with 20 bases between. The CDR3 bases are TGTGCCAGCAGCCCCAGGCCGCTACTAGCCGGAGATACGCAGTATTTT. Protein sequence: CASSPRPLLAGDTQYF. The full variable domain, its missing parts supplied by reference TRBV9 and TRBJ2-3, is DSGVTQTPKHLITATGQRVTLRCSPRSGDLSVYWYQQSLDQGLQFLIQYYNGEERAKGNILERFSAQQFPDLHSELNLSSLELGDSALYFCASSPRPLLAGDTQYFGPGTRLTVL.

The chain links TRBV2 to TRBJ2-4; no clear D. The CDR3 runs to 16 residues. Germline CDR1 SNHLY, CDR2 FYNNEI. Trimming took 1 base from V and 0 from J, leaving 10 bases between them. CDR3 nucleotide sequence: TGTGCCAGCAGTGAAGAACAGTATCTAGCCAAAAACATTCAGTACTTC. Its translation: CASSEEQYLAKNIQYF.

The chain carries TRBV11-2 and TRBJ2-5; no clear D. Germline loops: CDR1 SGHAT, CDR2 FQNNGV. Trimming removed 5 bases at V and 3 bases at J, with 13 bases between. CDR3 length: 14 residues. The CDR3 coding sequence is TGTGCCAGCAGCAGCTCTCGGAGCGAAGAGACCCAGTACTTC. Amino acids: CASSSSRSEETQYF.

The V and J genes are TRBV19 and TRBJ1-5, with a possible D match to TRBD1 (5 bases). CDR1 is LNHDA, CDR2 SQIVND, per germline (reference sequence). This CDR3 is built from 14 residues. Trimming stripped 6 bases from V and 5 bases from J, with 14 bases between. DNA for the CDR3: TGTGCCAGTAGGACGATCGGGGGGTATCAGCCCCAGCATTTT. Translated: CASRTIGGYQPQHF.

This chain connects TRBV2 to TRBJ2-1, with TRBD2 matching 9 bases. The CDR3 has 15 residues. Looked up from germline, CDR1 is SNHLY and CDR2 is FYNNEI. After removal of 2 bases from V and 4 bases from J, the junction contained 3 bases not matched to a gene. Here the CDR3 DNA reads TGTGCCAGCAGTGAACTAGCGGGATTATACAATGAGCAGTTCTTC. Amino acid sequence: CASSELAGLYNEQFF.

CDR3 bases: TGTGCCAGCAAGGGGGGGCCGTCCTACGAGCAGTACTTC. Its translation: CASKGGPSYEQYF. The chain employs TRBV6-5 and TRBJ2-7; maybe TRBD2 (7 bases). V was cut by 7 bases and J by 1 base, with 11 bases left in between. Per germline, CDR1 MNHEY and CDR2 SVGAGI. The CDR3 extends over 13 amino acids.

The J gene is TRBJ2-1, the V gene TRBV6-6, with 9 bases that match TRBD2. Trimming removed 6 bases from V and 2 bases from J; junction bases left unmatched: 5. CDR1 and CDR2 (germline): MNHNY, SVGAGI (reference sequence). The CDR3 is 15 residues long. Here the CDR3 reads CASSALAGAYNEQFF. CDR3 nucleotides: TGTGCCAGCAGCGCTTTAGCGGGAGCCTACAATGAGCAGTTCTTC.

The chain uses TRBV7-9 and TRBJ2-1, with 13 bases that match TRBD2. CDR1 SEHNR and CDR2 FQNEAQ come from the germline V gene (reference sequence). This CDR3 contains 17 residues. V shed 4 bases, J shed 9 bases, and the junction held 12 bases outside the gene matches. In nucleotides, the CDR3 is TGTGCCAGCAGCTCCCCGGCCGGGACTAGCGGGGCGGGTGAGCAGTTCTTC. This encodes CASSSPAGTSGAGEQFF.

The gene calls are TRBV5-4 and TRBJ1-6, with 7 bases lining up with TRBD1. The ends lost 4 bases at V and 4 bases at J; junction bases unmatched: 5. This CDR3 comprises 15 residues. The germline gives CDR1 SGHNT, CDR2 YYREEE (reference sequence). CDR3 nucleotide sequence: TGTGCCAGCAGCCTAGGGACAGATTATAATTCACCCCTCCACTTT. The encoded protein is CASSLGTDYNSPLHF.

The chain combines TRBV6-1 with TRBJ2-1; D remains unclear. In germline, CDR1 is MNHNS, CDR2 SASEGT. The CDR3 extends over 14 amino acids. V was cut by 0 bases and J by 5 bases, with 8 bases left in between. CDR3 sequence (DNA): TGTGCCAGCAGTGAAGCGGGAAGGGACAATGAGCAGTTCTTC. Translated, it gives CASSEAGRDNEQFF.

The sample holds one count of this clone. This chain connects TRBV6-5 to TRBJ1-4; D remains ambiguous. V shed 6 bases and J shed 6 bases, with 14 bases lying between them. The CDR3 extends over 14 amino acids. Looked up from germline, CDR1 is MNHEY and CDR2 is SVGAGI. This CDR3 is CASRTGAPDEKLFF. DNA for the CDR3: TGTGCCAGCAGGACGGGCGCCCCCGATGAAAAACTGTTTTTT.

The rearrangement uses TRBV7-8 and TRBJ1-2, with D unresolved. This CDR3 region has 17 residues. V lost 2 bases to trimming and J lost 4 bases, with 20 bases between them. CDR1 SGHVS and CDR2 FQNEAQ come from the germline V gene. CDR3 amino acids: CASSLRLTVPLIYGYTF. The DNA for the CDR3 is TGTGCCAGCAGCTTACGACTGACGGTTCCACTTATCTATGGCTACACCTTC.

The rearrangement uses TRBV27 and TRBJ1-1, with D tentatively TRBD1 (5 bases). Germline lookup yields CDR1 MNHEY and CDR2 SMNVEV (reference sequence). V was pared by 2 bases and J by 11 bases, with 24 bases between. This CDR3 has 16 amino acids. CDR3 coding DNA: TGTGCCAGCAGTTTAAAAACAGGCGGGGCCCTTATTGGGGCTTTCTTT. Protein sequence: CASSLKTGGALIGAFF.

V usage is TRBV19 and J usage is TRBJ1-2; D might be TRBD1 (5 bases). V was trimmed by 0 bases and J by 7 bases, leaving 15 bases between them. Germline V gene sequence: CDR1 LNHDA, CDR2 SQIVND (reference sequence). This CDR3 is 15 amino acids long. CDR3: CASSIDPEGTGGYTF. The CDR3 DNA sequence: TGTGCCAGTAGTATAGATCCCGAGGGCACAGGTGGCTACACCTTC.

The chain recombines TRBV5-1 with TRBJ1-2; 7 nucleotides line up with TRBD1. Trimming took 8 bases from V and 2 from J; bases not matched to a gene: 6. The CDR3 spans 13 residues. Germline CDR1 and CDR2: SGHRS and YFSETQ. In nucleotides, the CDR3 is TGCGCCAGTAACCGGGACAGCAACTATGGCTACACCTTC. Its translation: CASNRDSNYGYTF.

CDR3 DNA sequence: TGTGCCAGCAGCGTAGTTCCAGGTACCTCTGGAAACACCATATATTTT. Translated, it gives CASSVVPGTSGNTIYF. The rearrangement links TRBV9 to TRBJ1-3; D gene unclear. Deletions cut 0 bases from V and 0 bases from J, with 10 bases between. CDR1 and CDR2 (germline): SGDLS, YYNGEE. This CDR3 has 16 amino acids.

The V gene is TRBV18, the J gene TRBJ2-7; TRBD2 matches 7 bases. Trimming removed 1 base from V and 6 bases from J; junction bases left unmatched: 0. Germline CDR1 KGHSH, CDR2 LQKENI. The CDR3 runs 12 residues. CDR3 bases: TGTGCCAGCTCACCACGGGAGGGCGAGCAGTACTTC. Amino acid sequence: CASSPREGEQYF.

V and J are TRBV28 and TRBJ2-7; 7 bases fit TRBD2. Per the germline V gene, CDR1 is MDHEN and CDR2 is SYDVKM. Trimming cost V 4 bases and J 6 bases; bases outside gene matches: 12. The CDR3 has 15 residues. The CDR3 DNA reads as TGTGCCAGCAGTTCCCCGGGGAGGGAGGTGCGCGAGCAGTACTTC. Protein sequence: CASSSPGREVREQYF.